The next 5 T cell receptor beta chains were all read from a single sample in a study of cytomegalovirus exposure and HLA in healthy donors. Primers: 60 Vbeta forward and 13 Jbeta reverse. The assay was immunoSEQ multiplex PCR, and TCRdb's table has in-frame clones only and misses some. Of 110,000 to 150,000 clones in the sample, almost 80% were seen once. The sequenced sample consisted of PBMCs. These receptors were collected from a man aged 18 to 29 in good health and CMV-seronegative.

J is TRBJ2-5 and V is TRBV6-5, with D hard to call. V was shortened by 0 bases and J by 1 base, with 9 bases between the two germline ends. Germline CDR1 MNHEY, CDR2 SVGAGI. The CDR3 sequence is 15 residues long. CDR3 in amino acids: CASSYSQAPQETQYF. Written as DNA, the CDR3 is TGTGCCAGCAGTTACTCGCAGGCCCCCCAAGAGACCCAGTACTTC.

The chain carries TRBV6-5 and TRBJ2-7; D is perhaps TRBD1 (6 bases). Germline CDR1 reads MNHEY; CDR2 reads SVGAGI. The CDR3 length is 11 residues. Deletions cut 6 bases from V and 9 bases from J, with 12 bases between. In DNA form, the CDR3 reads TGTGCCAGCAGCCTCAGGGGCGTGCAGTACTTC. It codes for CASSLRGVQYF.

The chain links TRBV11-3 to TRBJ1-1; D possibly corresponds to TRBD1 (6 bases). V was trimmed by 5 bases and J by 6 bases, leaving 16 bases between them. Looked up from germline, CDR1 is SGHNT and CDR2 is YENEEA. The CDR3 contains 14 residues. The CDR3 loop reads CASSLTGSSPEAFF. The DNA of the CDR3 is TGTGCCAGCAGCCTCACAGGGTCAAGTCCTGAAGCTTTCTTT.

The chain uses TRBV6-1 and TRBJ2-5; the match to TRBD1 covers 7 bases. The germline V gene has CDR1 MNHNS and CDR2 SASEGT. V lost 4 bases, J lost 5 bases, and 7 bases stayed unmatched. This CDR3 contains 14 residues. CDR3: CASSARQGRETQYF. The CDR3 DNA sequence: TGTGCCAGCAGTGCACGACAGGGTAGGGAGACCCAGTACTTC.

Details on this clone: Sequence at one end of the junction differs from germline and may be a read error. The chain uses TRBV7-2 and TRBJ2-3; D is undetermined. The CDR3 spans 12 residues. Looked up from germline, CDR1 is SGHTA and CDR2 is FQGNSA. DNA of the CDR3: TGTGCCAGCAGCTTAGTAGGCCCCTTGGAGCATTTT. Translation: CASSLVGPLEHF.